The 14 T cell receptor beta chains presented below share a single source sample, sequenced in a study of T cell changes during pregnancy in multiple sclerosis. Profiled with immunoSEQ multiplex PCR; TCRdb holds only in-frame clones, not every one. The sample yields about 17,000 clones, 88% seen once. Source: CD8+ T cells from peripheral blood mononuclear cells, taken after pregnancy. These receptors were collected from a female donor in good health, enrolled as a control in a pregnancy study.

This chain joins TRBV6-1 and TRBJ2-1, with a possible D match to TRBD2 (5 bases). The CDR3 totals 14 residues. The germline V gene has CDR1 MNHNS and CDR2 SASEGT. The V end lost 8 bases, the J end lost 6 bases, and 17 bases lay between the germline ends. CDR3 residues: CASDEGPRSNEQFF. CDR3 in DNA: TGTGCCAGCGACGAGGGCCCAAGGTCCAATGAGCAGTTCTTC.

This clone appeared once. This chain links TRBV27 with TRBJ2-1, with D tentatively TRBD1 (6 bases). Germline loops: CDR1 MNHEY, CDR2 SMNVEV (reference sequence). V was clipped by 5 bases and J by 7 bases, with 15 bases between them. The CDR3 is 14 residues long. CDR3 DNA: TGTGCCAGCAGTCCCATAACAGGGAAGAATGAGCAGTTCTTC. It yields the protein CASSPITGKNEQFF.

The genes are TRBV19 and TRBJ1-5, with D possibly TRBD1 on 5 matching bases. Deletions cut 1 base from V and 7 bases from J, with 14 bases between. The length of the CDR3 is 15 residues. CDR1 and CDR2 from the germline V gene are LNHDA and SQIVND (reference sequence). The CDR3 reads CASSIGGRGRQPQHF. The CDR3 DNA reads as TGTGCCAGTAGTATAGGGGGGAGGGGTCGGCAGCCCCAGCATTTT. Together with reference TRBV19 and TRBJ1-5, the CDR3 gives the full variable domain: DGGITQSPKYLFRKEGQNVTLSCEQNLNHDAMYWYRQDPGQGLRLIYYSQIVNDFQKGDIAEGYSVSREKKESFPLTVTSAQKNPTAFYLCASSIGGRGRQPQHFGDGTRLSIL.

This chain links TRBV4-2 with TRBJ1-2; D ambiguous. V was shortened by 3 bases and J by 5 bases, with 13 bases between the two germline ends. The CDR3 loop spans 14 amino acids. Germline CDR1 LGHNA, CDR2 YNFKEQ. In DNA, the CDR3 is TGTGCCAGCAGCCAGGGCCCGGAGGAATATGGCTACACCTTC. It translates to CASSQGPEEYGYTF.

The chain recombines TRBV6-5 with TRBJ2-7; 9 positions match TRBD2. Trimming took 5 bases from V and 5 from J; bases not matched to a gene: 7. The CDR3 loop spans 14 amino acids. Germline CDR1 and CDR2: MNHEY and SVGAGI. CDR3 protein: CASSGEREAHEQYF. The CDR3 DNA sequence: TGTGCCAGCAGTGGGGAGCGGGAGGCCCACGAGCAGTACTTC.

V and J are TRBV6-1 and TRBJ1-6; 7 bases match TRBD1. J gave up 7 bases and V 5 bases, and 5 bases lay outside the gene matches. This CDR3 region has 14 residues. CDR1 and CDR2 from the germline V gene are MNHNS and SASEGT. CDR3: CASSSGTENSPLHF. For the CDR3, the DNA is TGTGCCAGCAGTTCCGGGACAGAGAATTCACCCCTCCACTTT.

This rearrangement joins TRBV7-8 to TRBJ1-1, with D possibly being TRBD1 (5 bases). Trimming left V 1 base short and J 1 base short, with 7 bases between. Germline CDR1 and CDR2: SGHVS and FQNEAQ. CDR3 length equals 14 residues. CDR3 region: CASSLGQGNTEAFF. In DNA, the CDR3 is TGTGCCAGCAGCTTAGGGCAGGGGAACACTGAAGCTTTCTTT.

The chain combines TRBV4-1 with TRBJ2-6; D not resolved. The CDR3 has 16 residues. V lost 0 bases to trimming and J lost 2 bases, with 8 bases between them. Germline CDR1 is MGHRA and CDR2 is YSYEKL. The CDR3 spells CASSQDEATGANVLTF. The CDR3 bases are TGCGCCAGCAGCCAAGATGAGGCCACTGGGGCCAACGTCCTGACTTTC.

The chain joins TRBV7-9 to TRBJ2-7, with a tentative D call TRBD2 (6 bases). V shed 4 bases and J shed 0 bases, with 7 bases lying between them. This CDR3 is built from 13 residues. Per the germline V gene, CDR1 is SEHNR and CDR2 is FQNEAQ (reference sequence). CDR3 residues: CASSSTSSYEQYF. The CDR3 nucleotides are TGTGCCAGCAGCTCGACTAGCTCCTACGAGCAGTACTTC.

This clone has a single count. The chain joins TRBV4-1 to TRBJ1-5; D unresolved. This CDR3 region has 14 residues. The germline V gene has CDR1 MGHRA and CDR2 YSYEKL. V was pared by 1 base and J by 7 bases, with 11 bases between. CDR3 amino acids: CASSQVTGYQPQHF. CDR3 DNA: TGCGCCAGCAGCCAAGTAACCGGTTACCAGCCCCAGCATTTT.

J is TRBJ2-3 and V is TRBV4-1; D ambiguous. Germline CDR1 reads MGHRA; CDR2 reads YSYEKL. The V and J ends lost 5 bases and 6 bases respectively, with 15 bases between them. There are 14 residues in the CDR3. The CDR3 coding sequence is TGCGCCAGCAGCTTGGGCCTGGGTCGGGATACGCAGTATTTT. This encodes CASSLGLGRDTQYF.

V gene TRBV27 combines with J gene TRBJ2-2; TRBD1 agrees at 8 bases. J was trimmed by 6 bases and V by 4 bases; bases with no gene match: 4. Per germline, CDR1 MNHEY and CDR2 SMNVEV (reference sequence). The CDR3 contains 14 residues. The CDR3 spells CASSWQGASGELFF. DNA of the CDR3: TGTGCCAGCAGTTGGCAGGGGGCGTCCGGGGAGCTGTTTTTT.

The sample holds a few counts of this clone. The chain joins TRBV27 to TRBJ2-3, with 8 bases lining up with TRBD2. There are 16 residues in the CDR3. J gave up 0 bases and V 5 bases, and 7 bases lay outside the gene matches. Germline-derived CDR1 and CDR2 are MNHEY and SMNVEV (reference sequence). CDR3 coding DNA: TGTGCCAGCAGTCCCGGGGGGGGGCCTAGCACAGATACGCAGTATTTT. Amino acids: CASSPGGGPSTDTQYF.

The chain employs TRBV5-1 and TRBJ2-7; 9 nucleotides match TRBD1. CDR1 and CDR2 from the germline V gene are SGHRS and YFSETQ. Trimming at V came to 3 bases and at J to 4 bases, leaving 8 bases not matched to a gene. CDR3 length equals 15 residues. CDR3: CASSSPGQGVYEQYF. In nucleotides, the CDR3 is TGCGCCAGCAGCTCACCGGGACAGGGCGTGTACGAGCAGTACTTC.